This is a list of T cell receptor beta chains from one sample in a study of long-term antiretroviral therapy in people with HIV. Sequencing was performed with immunoSEQ multiplex PCR; in TCRdb, only in-frame clones are kept and a portion is missing. The sample carries approximately 17,000 clones, roughly 92% recorded once. Specimen: unsorted PBMCs, collected 0.6 years after starting antiretroviral therapy. The receptors shown here come from a woman aged 40 to 50 with HIV. Each CDR3 is given with its conserved first and last residue. Each record gives: V gene, CDR3 protein.

v_call: TRBV18; cdr3_aa: CASSPSDRRVNTEAFF
v_call: TRBV19; cdr3_aa: CASSKVTSGGYTF
v_call: TRBV19; cdr3_aa: CASSRGSGTGRVGTQYF
v_call: TRBV7-8; cdr3_aa: CASSLGPGNEQYF
v_call: TRBV7-9; cdr3_aa: CASSLSYGDLGDEQFF
v_call: TRBV6-5; cdr3_aa: CASRSQGAPGEKLFF
v_call: TRBV13; cdr3_aa: CASSLRGAVYEQYF
v_call: TRBV19; cdr3_aa: CASRKEGRTEAFF
v_call: TRBV6-1; cdr3_aa: CASKELPGNSYEQYF
v_call: TRBV29-1; cdr3_aa: CSVGPGDSSTDTQYF
v_call: TRBV18; cdr3_aa: CASIPGGSDNTEAFF
v_call: TRBV7-9; cdr3_aa: CASSFDTANYGYTF
v_call: TRBV4-1; cdr3_aa: CASSQDRPGPMNTEAFF
v_call: TRBV5-1; cdr3_aa: CASFVGEHTDTQYF
v_call: TRBV29-1; cdr3_aa: CSGRQGEGYTF
v_call: TRBV5-5; cdr3_aa: CASSRTGTYEQYF
v_call: TRBV7-2; cdr3_aa: CASSLGRDRYGYTF
v_call: TRBV14; cdr3_aa: CASSEGYLRDTQYF
v_call: TRBV4-1; cdr3_aa: CASSQAAGLYGYTF
v_call: TRBV11-2; cdr3_aa: CASSLDRLAKNIQYF
v_call: TRBV7-8; cdr3_aa: CASSFLGQTNTEAFF
v_call: TRBV7-9; cdr3_aa: CASTQDPLRSLHF
v_call: TRBV27; cdr3_aa: CASKETQYF
v_call: TRBV5-6; cdr3_aa: CASSLSPGQNSYEQYF
v_call: TRBV6-5; cdr3_aa: CASKSTNYGYTF
v_call: TRBV7-2; cdr3_aa: CASSLVGGYTYEQYF
v_call: TRBV10-3; cdr3_aa: CAISEPGSFVGTDTQYF
v_call: TRBV6-5; cdr3_aa: CASSSAGLPNYGYTF
v_call: TRBV7-9; cdr3_aa: CASSLGTDTQYF